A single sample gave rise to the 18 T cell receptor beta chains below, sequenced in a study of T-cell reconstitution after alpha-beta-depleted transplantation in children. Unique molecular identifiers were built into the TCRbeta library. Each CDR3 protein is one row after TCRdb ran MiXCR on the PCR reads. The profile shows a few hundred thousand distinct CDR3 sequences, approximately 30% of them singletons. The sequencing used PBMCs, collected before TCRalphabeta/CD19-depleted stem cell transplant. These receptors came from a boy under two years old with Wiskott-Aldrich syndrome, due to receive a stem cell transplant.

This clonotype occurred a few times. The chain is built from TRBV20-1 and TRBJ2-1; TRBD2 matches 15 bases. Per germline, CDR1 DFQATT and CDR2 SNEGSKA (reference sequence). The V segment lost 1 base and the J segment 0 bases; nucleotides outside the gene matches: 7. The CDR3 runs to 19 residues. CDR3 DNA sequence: TGCAGTGCTAGAGGGACTAGCGGGAGGGTATGGAGCTCCTACAATGAGCAGTTCTTC. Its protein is CSARGTSGRVWSSYNEQFF.

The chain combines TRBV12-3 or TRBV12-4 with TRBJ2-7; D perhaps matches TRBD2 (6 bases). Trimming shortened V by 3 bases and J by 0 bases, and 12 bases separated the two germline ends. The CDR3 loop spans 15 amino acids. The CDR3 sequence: CASSLGRRNSYEQYF. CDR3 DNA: TGTGCCAGCAGTTTGGGGAGGCGTAACTCCTACGAGCAGTACTTC.

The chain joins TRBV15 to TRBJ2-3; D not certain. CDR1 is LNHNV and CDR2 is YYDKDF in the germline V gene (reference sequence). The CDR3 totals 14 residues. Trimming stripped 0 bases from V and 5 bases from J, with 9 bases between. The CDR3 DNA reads TGTGCCACCAGCAGAGATACTCCGAGAGATACGCAGTATTTT. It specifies CATSRDTPRDTQYF.

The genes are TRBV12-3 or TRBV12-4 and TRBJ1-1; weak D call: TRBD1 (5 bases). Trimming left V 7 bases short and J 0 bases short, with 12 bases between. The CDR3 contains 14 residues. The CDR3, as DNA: TGTGCCAGCAAAACGGACAATATGAACACTGAAGCTTTCTTT. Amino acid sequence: CASKTDNMNTEAFF.

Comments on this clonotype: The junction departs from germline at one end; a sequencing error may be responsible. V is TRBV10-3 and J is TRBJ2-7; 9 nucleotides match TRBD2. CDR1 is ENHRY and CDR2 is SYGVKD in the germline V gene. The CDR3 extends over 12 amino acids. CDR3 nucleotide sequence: TGTGCCATCAGCTCCGGGACTAGCTCTTCGCTCTTC. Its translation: CAISSGTSSSLF.

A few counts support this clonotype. The CDR3 here is CASSLIPGELFF. CDR3 bases: TGTGCCAGCAGCTTAATCCCCGGGGAGCTGTTTTTT. The chain uses TRBV7-3 and TRBJ2-2; D unresolved. This CDR3 region has 12 residues. Germline V gives CDR1 SGHTA, CDR2 FQGTGA. Between the trimmed V and J ends, which lost 1 base and 6 bases, there was a span of 3 bases.

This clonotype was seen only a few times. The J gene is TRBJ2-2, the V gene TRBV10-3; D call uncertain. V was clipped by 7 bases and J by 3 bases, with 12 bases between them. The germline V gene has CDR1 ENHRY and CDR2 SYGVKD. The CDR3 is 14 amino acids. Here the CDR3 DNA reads TGTGCCATCAATTGGGGAAGAGACACCGGGGAGCTGTTTTTT. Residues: CAINWGRDTGELFF.

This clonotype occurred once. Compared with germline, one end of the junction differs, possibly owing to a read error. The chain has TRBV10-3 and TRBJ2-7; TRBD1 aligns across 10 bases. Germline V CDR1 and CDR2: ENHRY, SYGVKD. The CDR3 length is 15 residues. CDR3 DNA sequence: TGTGGCATCAGTGAGGCCCGGGACAGGGGAGCCGAGCAGTACTTC. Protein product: CGISEARDRGAEQYF.

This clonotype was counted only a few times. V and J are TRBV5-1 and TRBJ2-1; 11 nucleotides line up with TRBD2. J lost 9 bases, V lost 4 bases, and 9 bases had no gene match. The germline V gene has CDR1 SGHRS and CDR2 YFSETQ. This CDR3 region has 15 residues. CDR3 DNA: TGCGCCAGCAGCCCGGGACTAGCGGAAGGGGGTGAGCAGTTCTTC. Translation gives CASSPGLAEGGEQFF.

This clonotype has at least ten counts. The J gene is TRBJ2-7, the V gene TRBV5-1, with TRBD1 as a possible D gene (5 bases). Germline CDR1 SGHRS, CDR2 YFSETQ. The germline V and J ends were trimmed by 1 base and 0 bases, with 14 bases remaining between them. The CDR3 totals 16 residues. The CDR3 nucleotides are TGCGCCAGCAGCTTGTTAGTGGGGCTGAGCTCCTACGAGCAGTACTTC. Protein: CASSLLVGLSSYEQYF.

As DNA, the CDR3 is TGTGCCACCGCAGGACTAGCGGGAGATGGCGAGCAGTACTTC. This sequence encodes CATAGLAGDGEQYF. This rearrangement joins TRBV10-3 to TRBJ2-7; TRBD2 matches at 13 bases. Germline-derived CDR1 and CDR2 are ENHRY and SYGVKD. Trimming cost V 10 bases and J 6 bases; bases outside gene matches: 9. The length of the CDR3 is 14 residues.

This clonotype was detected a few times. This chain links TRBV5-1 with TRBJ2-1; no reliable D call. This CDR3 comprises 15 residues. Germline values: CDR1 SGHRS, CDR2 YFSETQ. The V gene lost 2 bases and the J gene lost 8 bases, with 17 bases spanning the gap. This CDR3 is CASSFGWGGLDEQFF. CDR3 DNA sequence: TGCGCCAGCAGCTTCGGTTGGGGTGGCTTGGATGAGCAGTTCTTC. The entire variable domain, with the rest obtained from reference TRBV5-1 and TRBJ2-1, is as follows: KAGVTQTPRYLIKTRGQQVTLSCSPISGHRSVSWYQQTPGQGLQFLFEYFSETQRNKGNFPGRFSGRQFSNSRSEMNVSTLELGDSALYLCASSFGWGGLDEQFFGPGTRLTVL.

The CDR3 spells CSAPGLAGGKSSGSYNEQFF. CDR3 coding DNA: TGCAGTGCGCCGGGACTAGCGGGAGGGAAGAGTTCGGGCTCCTACAATGAGCAGTTCTTC. The V call is TRBV20-1, the J call TRBJ2-1, with 16 bases aligning to TRBD2. V shed 6 bases, J shed 0 bases, and the junction held 14 bases outside the gene matches. The CDR3 runs to 20 residues. The germline gives CDR1 DFQATT, CDR2 SNEGSKA (reference sequence).

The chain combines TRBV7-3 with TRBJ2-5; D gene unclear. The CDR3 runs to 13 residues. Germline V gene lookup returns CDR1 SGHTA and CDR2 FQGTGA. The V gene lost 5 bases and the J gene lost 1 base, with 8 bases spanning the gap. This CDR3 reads CASSRNRQETQYF. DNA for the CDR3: TGTGCCAGCAGCCGAAACCGCCAAGAGACCCAGTACTTC.

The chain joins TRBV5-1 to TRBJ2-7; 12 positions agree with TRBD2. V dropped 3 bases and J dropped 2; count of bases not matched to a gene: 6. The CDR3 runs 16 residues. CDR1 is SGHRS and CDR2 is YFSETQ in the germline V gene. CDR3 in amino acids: CASSYLLAGGPYEQYF. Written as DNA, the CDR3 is TGCGCCAGCAGCTACCTACTAGCGGGAGGTCCCTACGAGCAGTACTTC. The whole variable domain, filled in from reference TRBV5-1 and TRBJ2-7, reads KAGVTQTPRYLIKTRGQQVTLSCSPISGHRSVSWYQQTPGQGLQFLFEYFSETQRNKGNFPGRFSGRQFSNSRSEMNVSTLELGDSALYLCASSYLLAGGPYEQYFGPGTRLTVT.

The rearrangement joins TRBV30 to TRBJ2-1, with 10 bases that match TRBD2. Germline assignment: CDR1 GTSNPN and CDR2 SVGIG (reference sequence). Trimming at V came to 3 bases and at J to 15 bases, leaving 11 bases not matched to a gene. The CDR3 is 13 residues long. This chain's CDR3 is CAWRGTSEFRLFF. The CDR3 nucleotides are TGTGCCTGGAGAGGGACTAGCGAGTTTCGATTGTTCTTC. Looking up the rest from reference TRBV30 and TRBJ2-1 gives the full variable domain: SQTIHQWPATLVQPVGSPLSLECTVEGTSNPNLYWYRQAAGRGLQLLFYSVGIGQISSEVPQNLSASRPQDRQFILSSKKLLLSDSGFYLCAWRGTSEFRLFFGPGTRLTVL.

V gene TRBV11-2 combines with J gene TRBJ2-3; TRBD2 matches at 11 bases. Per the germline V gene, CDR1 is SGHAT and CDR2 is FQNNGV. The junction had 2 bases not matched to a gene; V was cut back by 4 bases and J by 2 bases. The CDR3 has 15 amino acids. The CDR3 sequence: CASSSSGRSTDTQYF. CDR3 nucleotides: TGTGCCAGCAGCTCTAGCGGGAGGTCCACAGATACGCAGTATTTT.

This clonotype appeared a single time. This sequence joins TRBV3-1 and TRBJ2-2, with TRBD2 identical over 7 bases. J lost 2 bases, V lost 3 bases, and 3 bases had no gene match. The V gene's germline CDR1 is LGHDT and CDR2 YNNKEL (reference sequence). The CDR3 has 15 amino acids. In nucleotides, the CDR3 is TGTGCCAGCAGCCAGGCGGGAGTCAACACCGGGGAGCTGTTTTTT. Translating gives CASSQAGVNTGELFF. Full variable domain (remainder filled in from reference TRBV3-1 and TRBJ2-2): DTAVSQTPKYLVTQMGNDKSIKCEQNLGHDTMYWYKQDSKKFLKIMFSYNNKELIINETVPNRFSPKSPDKAHLNLHINSLELGDSAVYFCASSQAGVNTGELFFGEGSRLTVL.